Sequencing of this T cell receptor (beta chain) was carried out in a study of T cell responses to AZD1222 COVID-19 vaccine. Looking at the study overall: Pooled in the analysis were second doses at about 4 or about 12 weeks.

Assay used: immunoSEQ multiplex PCR; TCRdb lists only in-frame clones, some missing. Here the sample spans roughly 66,000 clones, about four fifths being singletons. Points from the study as a whole: At baseline, just six or seven AZD1222 recipients tested seropositive. Dominant CD4 TCR responses targeted spike regions 160-218 and 743-854. Two doses of AZD1222 preceded a rise in Spike-specific TCR breadth and depth.

Notes on this clone: Its antigen is undetermined.

The CDR3 runs to 10 residues. CDR1 and CDR2 from the germline V gene are MNHNY and SVGAGI (reference sequence). This specimen consisted of peripheral blood, obtained on day 0 of AZD1222 vaccination. J is TRBJ2-7 and V is TRBV6-6; 8 bases map to TRBD1. This TCR derives from an adult in good health. The CDR3 loop is CAMGQVERYF. DNA for the CDR3: TGTGCGATGGGACAGGTGGAAAGGTACTTC.